This T cell receptor beta chain was profiled in a study of cytomegalovirus exposure and HLA in healthy donors. General study results and limits: Reports credit the classifier with highly specific, highly sensitive diagnosis of cytomegalovirus status. Per a prior analysis, the majority of TCR beta V segments were productive roughly 87% or roughly 30% of the time.

13 Jbeta primers and 60 Vbeta primers were used for the PCR. Assay used: immunoSEQ multiplex PCR; TCRdb lists only in-frame clones, some missing. The profile covers 170,000 or so clones, with under 85% appearing a single time and 1.5% to 2% taken by the ten largest. Nominally healthy donors were sampled, though unrecorded immune exposures were likely. Concerning this clone itself: Its antigen is not known.

CDR1 is MDHEN and CDR2 is SYDVKM in the germline V gene. The CDR3 has 17 residues. The ends lost 6 bases at V and 2 bases at J; junction bases unmatched: 12. The V call is TRBV28, the J call TRBJ2-3; TRBD1 aligns across 9 bases. This clonotype originated in a man aged 50 to 60 in good health and CMV-seronegative. Sequenced material: PBMCs. The CDR3 nucleotides read TGTGCCAGCAGCCTACCTACAGGGGGCGCCCCCACAGATACGCAGTATTTT. It codes for CASSLPTGGAPTDTQYF.